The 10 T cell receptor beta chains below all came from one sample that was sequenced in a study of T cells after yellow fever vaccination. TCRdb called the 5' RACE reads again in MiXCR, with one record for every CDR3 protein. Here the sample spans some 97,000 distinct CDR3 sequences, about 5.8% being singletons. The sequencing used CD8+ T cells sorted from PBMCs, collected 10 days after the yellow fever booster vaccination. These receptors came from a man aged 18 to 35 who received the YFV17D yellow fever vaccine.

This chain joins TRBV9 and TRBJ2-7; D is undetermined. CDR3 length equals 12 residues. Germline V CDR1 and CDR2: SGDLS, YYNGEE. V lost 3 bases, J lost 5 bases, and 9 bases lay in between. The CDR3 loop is CASSGQSNEQYF. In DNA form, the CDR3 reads TGTGCCAGCAGCGGACAATCGAACGAGCAGTACTTC.

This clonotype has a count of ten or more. The CDR3 DNA is TGTGCCAGCAGCCCGTACGAGGGGGGCGAGCAGTACGTC. Translating gives CASSPYEGGEQYV. The V call is TRBV7-8, the J call TRBJ2-7; D possibly matches TRBD1 or TRBD2 (6 bases each). V was cut by 5 bases and J by 6 bases, with 14 bases left in between. The CDR3 is 13 residues long. CDR1 is SGHVS, CDR2 FQNEAQ, per germline.

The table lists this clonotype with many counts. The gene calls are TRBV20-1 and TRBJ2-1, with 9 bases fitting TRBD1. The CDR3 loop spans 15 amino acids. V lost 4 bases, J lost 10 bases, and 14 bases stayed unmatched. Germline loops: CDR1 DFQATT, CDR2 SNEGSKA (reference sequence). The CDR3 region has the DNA TGCAGTGCTAATCCCGGGACAGGGATATTCGGGGAGCAGTTCTTC. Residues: CSANPGTGIFGEQFF.

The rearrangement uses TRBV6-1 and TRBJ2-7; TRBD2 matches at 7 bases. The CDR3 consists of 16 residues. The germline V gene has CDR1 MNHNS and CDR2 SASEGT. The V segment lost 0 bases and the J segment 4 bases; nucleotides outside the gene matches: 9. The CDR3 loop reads CASSEAEGRGGYEQYF. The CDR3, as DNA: TGTGCCAGCAGTGAAGCGGAGGGGAGGGGTGGATACGAGCAGTACTTC.

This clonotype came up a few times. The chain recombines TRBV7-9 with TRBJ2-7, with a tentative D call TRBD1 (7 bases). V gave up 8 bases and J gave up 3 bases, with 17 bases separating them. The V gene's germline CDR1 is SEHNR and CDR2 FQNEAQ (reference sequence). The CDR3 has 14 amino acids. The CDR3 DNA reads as TGTGCCAGCTCGGTCCCAGGGGGGCGCTACGAGCAGTACTTC. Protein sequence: CASSVPGGRYEQYF.

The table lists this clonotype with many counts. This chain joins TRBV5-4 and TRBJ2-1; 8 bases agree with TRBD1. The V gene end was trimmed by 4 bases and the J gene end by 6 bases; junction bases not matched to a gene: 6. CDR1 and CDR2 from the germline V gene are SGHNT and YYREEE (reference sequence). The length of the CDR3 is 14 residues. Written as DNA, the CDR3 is TGTGCCAGCAGCCCGGACAGGGATCCCAATGAGCAGTTCTTC. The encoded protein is CASSPDRDPNEQFF.

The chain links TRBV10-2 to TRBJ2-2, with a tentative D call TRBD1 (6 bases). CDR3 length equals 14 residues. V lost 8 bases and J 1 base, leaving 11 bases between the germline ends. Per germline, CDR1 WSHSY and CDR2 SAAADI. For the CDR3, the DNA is TGCGCCAGCCAGCCGACAGGGAACACCGGGGAGCTGTTTTTT. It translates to CASQPTGNTGELFF.

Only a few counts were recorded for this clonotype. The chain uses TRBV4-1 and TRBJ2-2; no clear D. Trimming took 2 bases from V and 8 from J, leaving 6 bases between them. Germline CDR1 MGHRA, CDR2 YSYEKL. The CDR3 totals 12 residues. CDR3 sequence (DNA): TGCGCCAGCAGCCAAAGGCTGGGGGAGCTGTTTTTT. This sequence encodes CASSQRLGELFF.

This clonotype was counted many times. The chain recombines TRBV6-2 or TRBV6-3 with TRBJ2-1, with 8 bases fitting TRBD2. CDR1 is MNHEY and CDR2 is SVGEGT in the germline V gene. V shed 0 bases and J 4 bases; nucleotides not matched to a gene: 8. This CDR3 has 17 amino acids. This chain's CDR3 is CASSYSNSGGDYNEQFF. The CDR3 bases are TGTGCCAGCAGTTACTCGAATTCGGGGGGGGATTACAATGAGCAGTTCTTC.

The DNA for the CDR3 is TGTGCCAGCACGGACAGGGGGTTTAGTAATGAGCAGTTCTTC. It codes for CASTDRGFSNEQFF. V is TRBV25-1 and J is TRBJ2-1; 10 bases line up with TRBD1. This CDR3 has 14 residues. Trimming took 7 bases from V and 7 from J; bases not matched to a gene: 7. Germline-derived CDR1 and CDR2 are MGHDK and SYGVNS.